This passage covers 20 T cell receptor beta chains from one sample sequenced in a study of T-cell memory formation after mild COVID-19 (dated by TCRdb to the early 2020s). Library construction relied on 5' RACE. Instrument on record: Illumina NovaSeq 6000. The public reads were run again by TCRdb, first through fastp at Q25 and then through MiXCR, and only productive beta chains were kept. Records with the same CDR3 protein are collapsed into one entry carrying the most frequent genes and DNA. Recorded for this sample are around 200,000 distinct CDR3 sequences; under 20% of them occurred a single time. About 2% of the sample goes to the ten largest clones. The specimen was PBMCs or a T cell subset sorted from them (not recorded which). The receptors stem from an adult woman who had mild COVID-19 (a few samples of this study predate the infection). The sample titles of this study are shuffled in the database, so cell type and time point are left out; the donor was told from shared clones.

There are many counts of this clonotype. The V gene is TRBV20-1, the J gene TRBJ1-1; possibly TRBD1 for D (5 bases). Per the germline V gene, CDR1 is DFQATT and CDR2 is SNEGSKA (reference sequence). CDR3 length: 16 residues. V lost 2 bases, J lost 0 bases, and 16 bases lay in between. This CDR3 is CSARRLSGTVNTEAFF. CDR3 DNA: TGCAGTGCTAGAAGACTTTCGGGGACCGTGAACACTGAAGCTTTCTTT.

Ten or more counts support this clonotype. The chain employs TRBV7-8 and TRBJ1-4; D is possibly TRBD1 (6 bases). Germline-derived CDR1 and CDR2 are SGHVS and FQNEAQ. The V end was cut by 4 bases, the J end by 7 bases, with 13 bases between. The CDR3 consists of 14 residues. The DNA of the CDR3 is TGTGCCAGCAGCTCGGGCCTCAGGGGTGAAAAACTGTTTTTT. It is translated as CASSSGLRGEKLFF.

This clonotype was counted between two and nine times. The chain joins TRBV11-2 to TRBJ1-2, with D unclear. This CDR3 comprises 13 residues. Germline lookup yields CDR1 SGHAT and CDR2 FQNNGV. The ends were cut back, 1 base at V and 4 bases at J, with 7 bases in the middle. CDR3 region: CASSLVRTYGYTF. The CDR3, as DNA: TGTGCCAGCAGCTTAGTCCGGACCTATGGCTACACCTTC.

The rearrangement joins TRBV18 to TRBJ2-3; the match to TRBD1 covers 7 bases. CDR3 length equals 14 residues. Germline V gene sequence: CDR1 KGHSH, CDR2 LQKENI. V lost 6 bases to trimming and J lost 3 bases; unmatched junction nucleotides: 6. CDR3 protein: CASSRQGRTDTQYF. DNA of the CDR3: TGTGCCAGCTCTCGACAGGGTCGGACAGATACGCAGTATTTT. Based on the CDR3 plus reference TRBV18 and TRBJ2-3, the full variable domain is NAGVMQNPRHLVRRRGQEARLRCSPMKGHSHVYWYRQLPEEGLKFMVYLQKENIIDESGMPKERFSAEFPKEGPSILRIQQVVRGDSAAYFCASSRQGRTDTQYFGPGTRLTVL.

In its sample, this clonotype was seen once. The rearrangement uses TRBV29-1 and TRBJ1-2; 11 positions agree with TRBD1. The V and J ends lost 6 bases and 4 bases, in that order; junction bases with no gene match: 10. The CDR3 loop spans 15 amino acids. From germline, CDR1 is SQVTM and CDR2 ANQGSEA. CDR3 protein: CSVPGGGTGGYGYTF. CDR3 DNA sequence: TGCAGCGTACCCGGGGGTGGGACAGGGGGCTATGGCTACACCTTC.

This clonotype was seen more than once but under ten times. V gene TRBV5-5 combines with J gene TRBJ2-7; D perhaps matches TRBD2 (5 bases). The CDR3 has 12 residues. CDR1 SGHKS and CDR2 YYEKEE come from the germline V gene (reference sequence). V was shortened by 3 bases and J by 5 bases, with 9 bases between the two germline ends. CDR3 nucleotides: TGTGCCAGCAGCTCCGAGGGCCACGAGCAGTACTTC. Its translation is CASSSEGHEQYF.

The J gene is TRBJ2-7, the V gene TRBV18; TRBD1 matches 10 bases. V lost 2 bases and J lost 6; bases outside the gene matches: 7. The CDR3 is 15 amino acids. CDR1 KGHSH and CDR2 LQKENI come from the germline V gene. The CDR3 DNA follows: TGTGCCAGCTCACCAACCTTGGACAGGGGGAGCGAGCAGTACTTC. Its protein is CASSPTLDRGSEQYF.

The chain is built from TRBV6-5 and TRBJ1-5; D not resolved. V lost 8 bases to trimming and J lost 3 bases, with 14 bases between them. Germline V lookup: CDR1 MNHEY, CDR2 SVGAGI. This CDR3 contains 14 residues. CDR3 sequence reads: CASRPGENNQPQHF. For the CDR3, the DNA is TGTGCCAGCCGACCGGGAGAGAACAATCAGCCCCAGCATTTT.

The chain joins TRBV5-1 to TRBJ2-5; D is unresolved. CDR3 length equals 12 residues. V lost 0 bases to trimming and J lost 5 bases, with 5 bases between them. Germline V gene lookup returns CDR1 SGHRS and CDR2 YFSETQ. CDR3 nucleotides: TGCGCCAGCAGCTTGGAGGTGGAGACCCAGTACTTC. As protein: CASSLEVETQYF.

In this sample, this clonotype turned up a few times. The chain combines TRBV5-1 with TRBJ2-2, with TRBD2 matching 7 bases. Germline CDR1 SGHRS, CDR2 YFSETQ. Germline trimming cut 4 bases from V and 3 bases from J; bases unmatched to any gene: 12. CDR3 length: 17 residues. CDR3 nucleotide sequence: TGCGCCAGCAGCCCCACTGTAGCGGGTGGATACACCGGGGAGCTGTTTTTT. This translates into CASSPTVAGGYTGELFF.

V is TRBV5-1 and J is TRBJ2-2; no reliable D call. Germline-derived CDR1 and CDR2 are SGHRS and YFSETQ. Trimming cost V 4 bases and J 3 bases, with 7 bases left between them. This CDR3 has 13 amino acids. DNA for the CDR3: TGCGCCAGCAGCCTCGAGTACACCGGGGAGCTGTTTTTT. Its translation is CASSLEYTGELFF.

The genes are TRBV5-1 and TRBJ2-5; weak D call: TRBD2 (5 bases). Trimming removed 9 bases at V and 1 base at J, with 13 bases between. This CDR3 has 13 amino acids. Germline V gene data show CDR1 as SGHRS and CDR2 as YFSETQ. The CDR3 is CANARTPQETQYF. For the CDR3, the DNA is TGCGCCAACGCACGGACTCCCCAAGAGACCCAGTACTTC.

This clonotype was counted ten times or more. The chain recombines TRBV5-1 with TRBJ2-3, with no clear D. V lost 4 bases and J 0 bases, leaving 3 bases between the germline ends. Germline CDR1 SGHRS, CDR2 YFSETQ. The CDR3 spans 12 residues. The CDR3 DNA sequence: TGCGCCAGCAGCGGAAGCACAGATACGCAGTATTTT. Amino acids: CASSGSTDTQYF.

This chain links TRBV30 with TRBJ2-1; D remains unclear. The CDR3 is 16 residues long. Trimming removed 2 bases from V and 1 base from J, with 15 bases in between. CDR1 is GTSNPN and CDR2 is SVGIG in the germline V gene (reference sequence). The CDR3 is CAWSPSSRLSYNEQFF. The DNA for the CDR3 is TGTGCCTGGAGTCCCTCATCCCGCCTATCCTACAATGAGCAGTTCTTC.

The J gene is TRBJ2-2, the V gene TRBV27, with D possibly being TRBD2 (6 bases). Germline lookup yields CDR1 MNHEY and CDR2 SMNVEV (reference sequence). V lost 5 bases, J lost 4 bases, and 26 bases lay in between. The CDR3 has 19 residues. CDR3: CASSNPGDWFAVGTGELFF. CDR3 DNA: TGTGCCAGCAGTAACCCCGGGGACTGGTTTGCTGTGGGCACCGGGGAGCTGTTTTTT.

There are a few counts of this clonotype. The CDR3 region is CASSLAGGMAEQYF. The CDR3, as DNA: TGTGCCAGCAGCTTAGCGGGCGGGATGGCCGAGCAGTACTTC. The J gene is TRBJ2-7, the V gene TRBV7-2; a weak D match, TRBD2 (6 bases). The CDR3 is made up of 14 amino acids. Trimming cost V 0 bases and J 6 bases, with 12 bases left between them. CDR1 is SGHTA, CDR2 FQGNSA, per germline.

The genes are TRBV2 and TRBJ2-7; D may be TRBD2 (5 bases). The germline V gene encodes CDR1 SNHLY and CDR2 FYNNEI. This CDR3 has 15 residues. Trimming removed 4 bases from V and 0 bases from J, with 13 bases in between. As DNA, the CDR3 is TGTGCCAGCAGTGCTCTAGCATCTAACTCCTACGAGCAGTACTTC. Translation gives CASSALASNSYEQYF. Full variable domain (rest looked up from reference TRBV2 and TRBJ2-7): EPEVTQTPSHQVTQMGQEVILRCVPISNHLYFYWYRQILGQKVEFLVSFYNNEISEKSEIFDDQFSVERPDGSNFTLKIRSTKLEDSAMYFCASSALASNSYEQYFGPGTRLTVT.

In this sample, this clonotype turned up a few times. The V and J genes are TRBV7-3 and TRBJ2-2; D not certain. The V end lost 1 base, the J end lost 6 bases, and 6 bases lay between the germline ends. Germline V CDR1 and CDR2: SGHTA, FQGTGA. The CDR3 covers 13 residues. The CDR3 DNA follows: TGTGCCAGCAGCTTAAACCCCGCCGGGGAGCTGTTTTTT. Protein sequence: CASSLNPAGELFF.

The chain carries TRBV12-3 or TRBV12-4 and TRBJ2-4, with 9 bases fitting TRBD1. The V and J ends lost 7 bases and 3 bases, in that order; junction bases with no gene match: 4. This CDR3 is built from 14 residues. The CDR3 nucleotides are TGTGCCAGCAACAGGGGGCTCGGCAAAAACATTCAGTACTTC. Translated: CASNRGLGKNIQYF.

This clonotype was seen more than once but under ten times. This chain uses TRBV6-5 with TRBJ1-1; 8 bases are a match to TRBD1. Unmatched junction bases numbered 7, after V lost 5 bases and J lost 5 bases. From germline, CDR1 is MNHEY and CDR2 SVGAGI. The CDR3 length is 14 residues. The CDR3 is CASSQGAGRTEAFF. The CDR3 region has the DNA TGTGCCAGCAGTCAGGGGGCTGGTCGGACTGAAGCTTTCTTT.